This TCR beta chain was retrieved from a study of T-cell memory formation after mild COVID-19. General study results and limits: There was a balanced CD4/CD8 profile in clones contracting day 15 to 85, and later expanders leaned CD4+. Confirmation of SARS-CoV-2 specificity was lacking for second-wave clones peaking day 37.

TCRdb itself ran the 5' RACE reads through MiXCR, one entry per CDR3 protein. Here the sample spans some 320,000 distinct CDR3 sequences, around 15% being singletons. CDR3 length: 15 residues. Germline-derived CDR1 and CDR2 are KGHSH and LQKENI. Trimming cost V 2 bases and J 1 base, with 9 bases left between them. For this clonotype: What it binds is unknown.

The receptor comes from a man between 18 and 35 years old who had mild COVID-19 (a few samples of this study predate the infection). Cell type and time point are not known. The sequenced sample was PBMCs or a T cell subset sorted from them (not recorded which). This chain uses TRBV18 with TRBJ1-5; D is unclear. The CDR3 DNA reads TGTGCCAGCTCACCATACATGAGAAGCAATCAGCCCCAGCATTTT. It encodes CASSPYMRSNQPQHF.